This TCR beta chain was found in a study of cytomegalovirus exposure and HLA in healthy donors (dated by TCRdb to about 2017). As for the study more broadly: An earlier analysis of fewer than 750 of the donors reported about 300 Gb of sequence data and 117 million unique TCR beta sequences obtained from about 179 million T cells. Approximately 300 gigabases of sequencing data and around 85 million unique TCR sequences made up an early release that covered nearly 650 HLA-typed donors. Of the 300 to 450 genotyped donors, less than 85% were placed in the genetic ancestry cluster associated with self-reported Caucasian donors. The aim of the study was to test whether cataloging public T cell receptors could identify signatures of past pathogen exposure. The study used immunosequencing to profile the T cell repertoires of hundreds of subjects and linked those repertoires to cytomegalovirus serostatus. In addition to the first cohort of 666 subjects, a separate validation cohort of under 150 different subjects was used. To predict cytomegalovirus infection status, the study brought together high-throughput TCR immunosequencing, statistical association of individual TCRs with disease status, and machine learning. A later analysis re-analyzed previously published TCR beta repertoires from 600 to 850 donors and added high-resolution HLA genotyping to study TCR occurrence patterns. Rather than using new phenotypic data, the later analysis identified candidate immune exposures from TCR beta sequences and from how often those sequences occurred across donors. An earlier analysis of roughly 580 of the donors used high-throughput TCR beta sequencing to judge whether each TCR beta V gene segment behaved as functional or pseudogenic. Alongside the repertoire data, information on donor age, sex, ethnicity and CMV serostatus was compiled. In a later genetic analysis, genome-wide SNP genotypes for 398 of the 666 donors were used, and that subset was treated as a discovery cohort. Every discovery cohort repertoire had been produced on one sequencing platform. Both class I and class II loci were covered by HLA typing, at four-digit resolution. Typing coverage differed by locus: A, B, C, DRB1 and DQB1 were typed in roughly 620-640 donors, DQA1 in 500 to 550, DPA1 in roughly 590, and DPB1 in roughly 450. About five DR-DQ haplotypes were handled as single units for association and clustering, since linkage in the cohort was strong. Among some 410 genotyped donors of the cohort, an average of approximately 240,000 unique TCR beta nucleotide sequences was sequenced per donor, of which about 20% were non-productive.

On this clone itself: The target of this receptor is not known. No per-base quality is available; no much larger clone lies one base away.

Libraries were constructed by the immunoSEQ multiplex PCR assay. A mixture of 60 forward primers for TCR Vbeta segments and 13 reverse primers for TCR Jbeta segments was used in the multiplex PCR. A multiplex PCR assay on genomic DNA amplified the CDR3 region of rearranged TCR beta genes. The amplified TCR beta libraries were sequenced on the Illumina HiSeq System as 87-base-pair reads. Processing in the source paper ran as follows. A later analysis tallied around 87 million unique TCR beta chains across the 600 to 700 repertoires, and approximately 9.9 million of those chains were shared by two or more donors. To remove PCR and sequencing errors, raw reads were error-corrected and collapsed into unique sequences using a nearest-neighbor algorithm that merged closely related sequences. V, D and J gene segments were assigned by aligning CDR3 sequences to IMGT reference sequences. Each retained sequence needed at least a six-nucleotide match to both a V gene segment and a J gene segment. A rearrangement counted as productive if the CDR3 had no stop codons and remained in frame with V and J, and every other rearrangement counted as non-productive. Following IMGT convention, CDR3 was defined as the stretch from the second conserved V-encoded cysteine to the conserved J-encoded phenylalanine. The earlier analysis of about 620 of the donors excluded sequences that lacked an unambiguous match to a single V gene segment. An earlier analysis of 587 of the donors called V segments functional above 56.7% productive rearrangements and segregating when the between-donor standard deviation exceeded 5%. To diagnose cytomegalovirus status from the catalog of TCR beta chain sequences, a statistical classification framework was built. A later analysis assigned V and J genes by comparing TCR nucleotide sequences with IMGT/GENE-DB human TR gene sequences. In a later analysis, CDR3 sequences and most-parsimonious VDJ recombination scenarios were assigned using the TCRdist pipeline. In a later analysis, every TCR beta chain was defined by the combination of its CDR3 amino acid sequence and its V-gene family, and reads without a unique V-gene family were dropped. To address suspected cross-contamination and a sequencing artifact, a later analysis removed roughly 640 highly shared, low-generation-probability nucleotide sequences. For each public chain, a later analysis derived a clonal expansion index from normalized ranks of inferred template counts within each repertoire. In a later analysis, generation probabilities were computed with a VDJ recombination model fitted to out-of-frame rearrangements, and the resulting probabilities were checked against IGoR. Hypergeometric tests were used in a later analysis to score TCR-TCR, TCR-HLA and TCR-CMV co-occurrence, with a repertoire-size bias correction applied to the TCR pairs. A later analysis estimated false discovery rates by permuting HLA or CMV assignments 20 times. In a later analysis, co-occurring TCRs were grouped using DBSCAN, with TCRdist sequence similarity added in when clustering inside HLA-allele-positive subsets. Co-occurrence clustering excluded repertoires with fewer than 30,000 or more than 120,000 public chains, plus five with anomalous nucleotide sharing. Not all clones reach the TCRdb copy of this immuneACCESS table, which keeps in-frame sequences only. Checked studies attribute under half of the gap to unresolved V genes and leave the rest unexplained. V and J calls and clone size are as listed in that table; D and trimming were resolved from the DNA. For this sample the table gives about 150,000 clones, of which approximately 80% were detected only once. The top ten clones comprise roughly 6.3% of the sample.

The cohort was made up of about 610 healthy bone marrow donors. At the time of sampling, all cohort members were nominally healthy, though unrecorded immune exposures were likely present. The donor was CMV seropositive and belonged to the group of about 290 seropositive cohort members. A peripheral blood sample was collected from each donor, and TCR beta sequencing was performed on peripheral blood mononuclear cells. Genomic DNA was extracted from the blood cell samples with the Qiagen DNeasy Blood Extraction Kit. The full study reports these points: When HLA alleles, especially DR and DQ, strongly co-occurred, attributing TCR associations to individual alleles was difficult. Specific HLA alleles were associated with 15,000 to 20,000 TCR beta sequences at a false discovery rate of 0.05 in a later analysis. CMV serostatus was the only immune exposure information available for the cohort. A further reported finding was that TCR beta sequences accurately predicted the HLA-A and HLA-B alleles for most subjects in the first cohort. Because HLA typing was unavailable for some donors at each locus, only the typed subset was used in association tests. The classifier was reported to diagnose cytomegalovirus status with high specificity and sensitivity in both the original and validation cohorts. A cluster of highly shared sequence variants was judged likely to represent a technical artifact of the sequencing pipeline. In an earlier analysis of 587 of the donors, most TCR beta V segments appeared in productive rearrangements about 87% or about 30% of the time, broadly matching IMGT annotations. A later genetic analysis reported fewer N-insertions in productive TCRs among donors in an Asian-associated ancestry cluster than the roughly 640-donor mean. The authors suggested that the approach could potentially be extended to other disease states and immunological phenotypes. The presence/absence analyses assumed that sequencing depth was roughly uniform across donors, and that assumption may not be true. A total of fewer than 200 TCR beta chains were listed by the study as associated with cytomegalovirus. According to a later analysis, most CMV-associated TCR beta chains appeared to be HLA-restricted, and the HLA associations seemed to be driven largely by CMV exposure. Correlated functional status among segregating V segments might be attributable to linkage disequilibrium, but an unknown experimental factor could not be ruled out. A later genetic analysis associated a missense DCLRE1C variant with V-gene and J-gene trimming of TCR beta chains, and an independent cohort replicated the association. A few of the identified cytomegalovirus-associated TCR beta chains were confirmed in vitro to be specific for cytomegalovirus antigens. The earlier analysis of approximately 590 of the donors excluded 15 to 20 rarely observed V segments, including chromosome 9 orphons, because counts were too low. In a later analysis, HLA-associated TCR beta chains were found to be more clonally expanded and to have lower generation probabilities than equally common non-associated chains. A later analysis found that TCR association rates varied across HLA loci, with DRB1 alleles showing the most associated TCRs and HLA-C alleles the fewest. According to a later analysis, parvovirus B19, influenza, CMV and Epstein-Barr virus appeared linked to several top co-occurrence clusters. In this cohort, only TCR beta chains were sequenced, and detectable features were limited by the absence of alpha or paired-chain data. Most TCR sequences were seen in very few donors, while some public TCRs were found in many individuals.

Input material: PBMCs. The source of this sequence is a male donor in good health and CMV-seropositive.

The nucleotides read TGTGCCAGCAGCGCCCAGGGACAGGGATACGAGCAGTACTTC. It is translated as CASSAQGQGYEQYF. This chain is built from TRBV9 and TRBJ2-7; TRBD1 agrees with 9 junctional bases. Here V drops 3 bases and J drops 4 bases, and the junction holds 5 bases not matched to any gene. The germline V gene encodes CDR1 SGDLS and CDR2 YYNGEE. Spanning cysteine to phenylalanine, the CDR3 consists of 14 amino acids. The read is trimmed to its CDR3 DNA, 42 bases read in frame from base 1.